The next 32 T cell receptor beta chains were all read from a single sample in a study of regulatory T cells in long-lasting Graves disease. Sample time point: newly diagnosed GD, antithyroid drugs for less than 3 months. Generation of the TCR library employed RNA extracted from PBMCs. With iRepertoire HTBI primers and Arm-PCR of CDR3 regions, TCR beta libraries were built. TCRdb fed the multiplex PCR reads into MiXCR, producing one record per CDR3 protein. Of over 200,000 distinct CDR3 sequences in the sample, about 20% were seen once. These data were also reused for a study on T cells in Graves' hyperthyroidism and ophthalmopathy.

The sequencing used peripheral blood mononuclear cells (PBMCs), collected at new diagnosis, from a patient treated with antithyroid drugs. These receptors originate from a woman in her 30s with Graves disease.

In its sample, this clonotype was seen many times. The chain carries TRBV10-1 and TRBJ1-2; D unresolved. Deletions cut 2 bases from V and 3 bases from J, with 7 bases between. This CDR3 is built from 13 residues. Germline values: CDR1 WNHNN, CDR2 SYGVQD (reference sequence). This CDR3 reads CASSEHRDYGYTF. The CDR3 nucleotides are TGCGCCAGCAGTGAGCACCGGGACTATGGCTACACCTTC.

This clonotype was detected ten times or more. This CDR3 is CASKDHPRGADTEAFF. For the CDR3, the DNA is TGTGCCAGTAAGGATCACCCAAGAGGGGCGGACACTGAAGCTTTCTTT. The V and J genes are TRBV19 and TRBJ1-1; D is possibly TRBD1 (5 bases). Trimming stripped 7 bases from V and 3 bases from J, with 21 bases between. The germline gives CDR1 LNHDA, CDR2 SQIVND (reference sequence). This CDR3 is built from 16 residues.

The sample holds many counts of this clonotype. The chain joins TRBV2 to TRBJ2-7; D gene ambiguous. V was clipped by 5 bases and J by 4 bases, with 15 bases between them. Germline lookup yields CDR1 SNHLY and CDR2 FYNNEI. The CDR3 is 14 amino acids. CDR3 residues: CASSLQAAVYEQYF. CDR3 DNA sequence: TGTGCCAGCAGTCTCCAGGCGGCAGTGTACGAGCAGTACTTC.

With regard to this clonotype: This likely traces to a read error, being one base from a far larger clone. The chain recombines TRBV11-2 with TRBJ2-5; 7 bases fit TRBD2. The DNA end favors TRBJ2-1, so the J call may be wrong. The CDR3 contains 15 residues. Looked up from germline, CDR1 is SGHAT and CDR2 is FQNNGV. In nucleotides, the CDR3 is TGTGCCAGCAGCTTAGATTCGGAGGCGGGAGAGACCCAGTTCTTC. Protein: CASSLDSEAGETQFF.

The rearrangement uses TRBV6-5 and TRBJ1-2; 11 bases align to TRBD1. The V gene end was trimmed by 0 bases and the J gene end by 4 bases; junction bases not matched to a gene: 7. This CDR3 is 17 amino acids long. Germline V gene sequence: CDR1 MNHEY, CDR2 SVGAGI. The CDR3 DNA reads TGTGCCAGCAGTTACTCCCCGGACAGGGGGCTCTTCTATGGCTACACCTTC. Translation gives CASSYSPDRGLFYGYTF.

This clonotype has just a few counts. The chain joins TRBV19 to TRBJ1-5, with 9 bases matching TRBD1. CDR1 and CDR2 (germline): LNHDA, SQIVND (reference sequence). This CDR3 spans 15 amino acids. The ends lost 4 bases at V and 9 bases at J; junction bases unmatched: 10. The CDR3 is CASSTLTGGRRPQHF. The DNA of the CDR3 is TGTGCCAGTAGTACCTTGACAGGGGGGCGGAGGCCCCAGCATTTT.

This clonotype was seen at least ten times. One end of the junction fails to match germline, which may point to a read error. V usage is TRBV5-1 and J usage is TRBJ1-1; D not resolved. The V gene's germline CDR1 is SGHRS and CDR2 YFSETQ. The CDR3 spans 13 residues. CDR3 protein: CASSLAPPALAFF. In DNA form, the CDR3 reads TGTGCCAGCAGCTTAGCGCCCCCAGCCCTAGCTTTCTTT.

This clonotype showed up many times. The chain joins TRBV20-1 to TRBJ2-3; 13 bases align to TRBD2. This CDR3 contains 14 residues. Germline CDR1 DFQATT, CDR2 SNEGSKA (reference sequence). The V and J ends lost 6 bases and 6 bases, in that order; junction bases with no gene match: 6. The CDR3 bases are TGCAGTGCCACTAGCGGGGGGGCCTGGGATACGCAGTATTTT. It translates to CSATSGGAWDTQYF.

This clonotype was seen many times. The chain joins TRBV7-9 to TRBJ2-7; possible D gene TRBD2, 6 bases. Deletions cut 1 base from V and 2 bases from J, with 6 bases between. This CDR3 region has 13 residues. CDR1 SEHNR and CDR2 FQNEAQ come from the germline V gene (reference sequence). CDR3 protein: CASSLGTTYEQYF. As DNA, the CDR3 is TGTGCCAGCAGCTTAGGGACTACCTACGAGCAGTACTTC.

This clonotype was detected many times. The junction differs from germline at one of its ends, possibly a read error. This chain links TRBV5-5 with TRBJ1-2, with D maybe TRBD1 (6 bases). The CDR3 contains 16 residues. Per the germline V gene, CDR1 is SGHKS and CDR2 is YYEKEE (reference sequence). CDR3 protein: CTSSLGRWGAHYGYTF. CDR3 DNA sequence: TGTACCAGCAGCTTGGGGCGATGGGGGGCGCACTATGGCTACACCTTC.

V and J are TRBV9 and TRBJ2-3; the D gene is possibly TRBD1 (6 bases). The length of the CDR3 is 15 residues. V dropped 4 bases and J dropped 0 bases, with 12 bases sitting between them. Germline lookup yields CDR1 SGDLS and CDR2 YYNGEE. The CDR3 reads CASSLQGFSTDTQYF. For the CDR3, the DNA is TGTGCCAGCAGCCTCCAGGGGTTTAGCACAGATACGCAGTATTTT.

In this sample, this clonotype turned up many times. The chain has TRBV3-1 and TRBJ1-6, with D possibly matching TRBD1 (5 bases). Looked up from germline, CDR1 is LGHDT and CDR2 is YNNKEL (reference sequence). Trimming removed 0 bases from V and 7 bases from J, with 7 bases in between. This CDR3 spans 14 amino acids. CDR3 nucleotides: TGTGCCAGCAGCCAAGATCGGGGGAATTCACCCCTCCACTTT. Protein: CASSQDRGNSPLHF. The whole variable domain, filled in from reference TRBV3-1 and TRBJ1-6, reads DTAVSQTPKYLVTQMGNDKSIKCEQNLGHDTMYWYKQDSKKFLKIMFSYNNKELIINETVPNRFSPKSPDKAHLNLHINSLELGDSAVYFCASSQDRGNSPLHFGNGTRLTVT.

This clonotype was counted many times. V gene TRBV2 combines with J gene TRBJ2-7; TRBD1 or TRBD2 may be the D gene (5 bases each). Germline V gene sequence: CDR1 SNHLY, CDR2 FYNNEI. V shed 6 bases and J shed 3 bases, with 18 bases lying between them. The CDR3 extends over 15 amino acids. CDR3 loop: CASRQQWDGNYEQYF. The DNA of the CDR3 is TGTGCCAGCAGGCAACAATGGGACGGCAACTACGAGCAGTACTTC.

This clonotype was found a few times. This may stem from a read error, because a much larger clone lies one nucleotide away. This CDR3 fails to terminate in the conserved phenylalanine or tryptophan, so it likely reflects a read error. V is TRBV20-1 and J is TRBJ2-6; a weak D match, TRBD2 (6 bases). CDR1 and CDR2 from the germline V gene are DFQATT and SNEGSKA (reference sequence). The length of the CDR3 is 16 residues. V gave up 4 bases and J gave up 0 bases, with 13 bases separating them. CDR3 region: CSATMGRGSGANVLTS. The CDR3 bases are TGCAGTGCTACCATGGGGCGGGGCTCTGGGGCCAACGTCCTGACTTCC.

This clonotype was seen at least ten times. The rearrangement links TRBV5-4 to TRBJ1-1, with 12 bases that match TRBD1. This CDR3 region has 14 residues. Germline V gene sequence: CDR1 SGHNT, CDR2 YYREEE (reference sequence). Trimming cost V 4 bases and J 8 bases; bases outside gene matches: 6. The CDR3, as DNA: TGTGCCAGCAGCAAGGGACAGGGGGCGTTGGAAGCTTTCTTT. Its protein product is CASSKGQGALEAFF.

This clonotype appeared a few times. The chain joins TRBV9 to TRBJ2-3; 14 positions match TRBD2. Looked up from germline, CDR1 is SGDLS and CDR2 is YYNGEE. The CDR3 loop spans 16 amino acids. Germline trimming cut 4 bases from V and 8 bases from J; bases unmatched to any gene: 9. The CDR3 bases are TGTGCCAGCAGCTCCAGAATAGGACTAGCGGGGGGTACGCAGTATTTT. It yields the protein CASSSRIGLAGGTQYF.

The sample holds many counts of this clonotype. The gene calls are TRBV6-5 and TRBJ1-5, with TRBD1 matching over 8 bases. From germline, CDR1 is MNHEY and CDR2 SVGAGI. V lost 4 bases to trimming and J lost 3 bases; unmatched junction nucleotides: 5. The CDR3 covers 15 residues. The CDR3 spells CASSWGQAYNQPQHF. CDR3 in DNA: TGTGCCAGCAGTTGGGGACAGGCGTACAATCAGCCCCAGCATTTT.

This clonotype was seen ten or more times. The genes are TRBV9 and TRBJ2-1; TRBD2 agrees at 8 bases. Germline trimming cut 0 bases from V and 2 bases from J; bases unmatched to any gene: 7. The CDR3 is made up of 17 amino acids. CDR1 SGDLS and CDR2 YYNGEE come from the germline V gene. The CDR3 loop is CASSVVGGGPPYNEQFF. The CDR3 coding sequence is TGTGCCAGCAGCGTAGTCGGCGGGGGGCCCCCCTACAATGAGCAGTTCTTC.

This clonotype came up once. A read error is possible here, since a much larger clone lies one base away. The CDR3 loop reads CASSAEFNYSYTF. For the CDR3, the DNA is TGTGCCAGCAGTGCTGAGTTTAACTATAGCTACACCTTC. The J gene is TRBJ1-2, the V gene TRBV2; D ambiguous. The CDR3 contains 13 residues. Germline lookup yields CDR1 SNHLY and CDR2 FYNNEI.

This chain uses TRBV5-1 with TRBJ1-4; TRBD1 agrees at 9 bases. Germline-derived CDR1 and CDR2 are SGHRS and YFSETQ. The CDR3 extends over 17 amino acids. With 6 bases clipped from V and 0 bases from J, the junction kept 9 bases outside the gene matches. The CDR3 sequence: CASKKDRGISTNEKLFF. The DNA of the CDR3 is TGCGCCAGCAAAAAGGACAGGGGCATTTCAACTAATGAAAAACTGTTTTTT.

This clonotype was seen ten or more times. The J gene is TRBJ1-5, the V gene TRBV11-1; 7 bases are a match to TRBD1. CDR1 SGHAT and CDR2 FQDESV come from the germline V gene (reference sequence). This CDR3 is 13 amino acids long. Germline trimming cut 3 bases from V and 4 bases from J; bases unmatched to any gene: 0. The CDR3 DNA follows: TGTGCCAGCAGCTTGGGACAGAATCAGCCCCAGCATTTT. Protein: CASSLGQNQPQHF.

This clonotype was counted ten times or more. The chain has TRBV12-3 or TRBV12-4 and TRBJ1-6, with D unresolved. This CDR3 has 13 residues. The germline V and J ends were trimmed by 4 bases and 8 bases, with 9 bases remaining between them. CDR3 loop: CASSSSFDSPLHF. The CDR3 nucleotides are TGTGCCAGCAGTTCCAGTTTTGATTCACCCCTCCACTTT.

In its sample, this clonotype was seen many times. V is TRBV20-1 and J is TRBJ2-1; 9 positions agree with TRBD2. The length of the CDR3 is 13 residues. The ends lost 6 bases at V and 4 bases at J; junction bases unmatched: 4. Germline assignment: CDR1 DFQATT and CDR2 SNEGSKA (reference sequence). DNA of the CDR3: TGCAGTGCCCGGACTAGCGCGTACAATGAGCAGTTCTTC. Its protein product is CSARTSAYNEQFF.

The table lists this clonotype with many counts. The rearrangement joins TRBV5-1 to TRBJ2-1; D possibly corresponds to TRBD2 (5 bases). The CDR3 has 15 amino acids. V lost 4 bases, J lost 0 bases, and 11 bases lay in between. Per germline, CDR1 SGHRS and CDR2 YFSETQ. DNA of the CDR3: TGCGCCAGCAGCAAACTAGATCGCTCCTACAATGAGCAGTTCTTC. This sequence encodes CASSKLDRSYNEQFF.

This clonotype was observed many times. The chain employs TRBV2 and TRBJ2-7; the match to TRBD1 covers 9 bases. V was clipped by 5 bases and J by 4 bases; unmatched bases: 15. Per germline, CDR1 SNHLY and CDR2 FYNNEI. The CDR3 has 17 amino acids. In nucleotides, the CDR3 is TGTGCCAGCAGTCCCCTGGCCTCGGACAGGGGCGGATACGAGCAGTACTTC. This encodes CASSPLASDRGGYEQYF. Based on the CDR3 plus reference TRBV2 and TRBJ2-7, the full variable domain is EPEVTQTPSHQVTQMGQEVILRCVPISNHLYFYWYRQILGQKVEFLVSFYNNEISEKSEIFDDQFSVERPDGSNFTLKIRSTKLEDSAMYFCASSPLASDRGGYEQYFGPGTRLTVT.

This clonotype came up many times. CDR3 sequence: CASSLFRTEAFF. Written as DNA, the CDR3 is TGTGCCAGCAGTTTATTTCGTACTGAAGCTTTCTTT. The chain combines TRBV12-3 or TRBV12-4 with TRBJ1-1; D ambiguous. Trimming took off 2 bases at V and 5 bases at J, with 6 bases between the two ends. The CDR3 consists of 12 residues.

The chain combines TRBV2 with TRBJ1-5, with 9 bases fitting TRBD1. Germline trimming cut 2 bases from V and 5 bases from J; bases unmatched to any gene: 4. The CDR3 is 15 amino acids. Germline assignment: CDR1 SNHLY and CDR2 FYNNEI. For the CDR3, the DNA is TGTGCCAGCAGTGAAAGGGACAGGGCCGATCAGCCCCAGCATTTT. It translates to CASSERDRADQPQHF.

Of note for this clonotype: As the CDR3 is not closed by the conserved phenylalanine or tryptophan, this likely results from a read error. The limits of the CDR3 on the DNA are not certain, so only TCRdb's listed CDR3 is given. V gene TRBV7-3 combines with J gene TRBJ2-6. Germline V CDR1 and CDR2: SGHTA, FQGTGA. A total of 9 residues make up the CDR3, ends included. The CDR3 protein is CASSSIPTS.

The chain couples TRBV15 to TRBJ1-3; 7 bases are a match to TRBD1. The ends lost 0 bases at V and 8 bases at J; junction bases unmatched: 4. The CDR3 has 14 amino acids. Germline loops: CDR1 LNHNV, CDR2 YYDKDF (reference sequence). CDR3 sequence: CATSRDPQGDTIYF. CDR3 bases: TGTGCCACCAGCAGAGATCCCCAGGGGGACACCATATATTTT.

This clonotype was recorded many times. The chain employs TRBV2 and TRBJ2-1, with 9 bases lining up with TRBD2. Losses at the gene ends were 4 bases for V and 8 bases for J; bases not matched to a gene: 9. Germline lookup yields CDR1 SNHLY and CDR2 FYNNEI. The CDR3 runs to 15 residues. As DNA, the CDR3 is TGTGCCAGCAGTGGAGTGAGCGGGGGGACATATGAGCAGTTCTTC. Its translation is CASSGVSGGTYEQFF.

The genes are TRBV12-3 or TRBV12-4 and TRBJ1-1, with D perhaps TRBD1 (5 bases). The CDR3 totals 15 residues. V shed 2 bases and J shed 6 bases, with 16 bases lying between them. CDR3 nucleotides: TGTGCCAGCAGTTTATCGATTCGGCGGGGCCCTGAAGCTTTCTTT. It codes for CASSLSIRRGPEAFF.

This clonotype was seen at least ten times. This CDR3 is CASSPWAGQITDTQYF. Written as DNA, the CDR3 is TGTGCCAGCAGCCCCTGGGCGGGACAGATCACAGATACGCAGTATTTT. V and J are TRBV11-2 and TRBJ2-3; weak D call: TRBD1 (7 bases). Trimming stripped 5 bases from V and 2 bases from J, with 17 bases between. CDR1 is SGHAT and CDR2 is FQNNGV in the germline V gene. This CDR3 comprises 16 residues.